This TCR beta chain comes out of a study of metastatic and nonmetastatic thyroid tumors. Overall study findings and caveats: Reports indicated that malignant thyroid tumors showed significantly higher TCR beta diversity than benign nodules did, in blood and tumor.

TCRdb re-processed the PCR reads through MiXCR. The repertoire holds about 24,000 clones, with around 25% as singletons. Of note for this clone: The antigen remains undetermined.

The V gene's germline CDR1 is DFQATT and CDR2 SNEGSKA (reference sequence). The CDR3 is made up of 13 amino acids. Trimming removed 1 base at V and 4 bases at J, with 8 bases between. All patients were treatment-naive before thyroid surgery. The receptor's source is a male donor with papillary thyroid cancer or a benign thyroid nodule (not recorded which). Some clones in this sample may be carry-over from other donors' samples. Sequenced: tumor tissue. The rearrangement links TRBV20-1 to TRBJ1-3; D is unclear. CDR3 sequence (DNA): TGCAGTGCTAGAGGTATCGGCGGAAACACCATATATTTT. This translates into CSARGIGGNTIYF.